The clone carrying this TCR beta chain occurred a few times. Authors' methods: Reference gene primer amplification gave nucleated cell count estimates. Libraries were prepared by immunoSEQ multiplex PCR; TCRdb keeps only in-frame clonotypes and omits some of them. For V, J and clone size, that table is used; D and trimming come from the DNA. The sample shows 55,000 to 80,000 clones, roughly four fifths of them seen only once. These data are taken from a study of blood T cell repertoires in COVID-19. Looking at the study overall: Sites across the United States, Italy and Spain contributed samples from acute and convalescent COVID-19.

Material for sequencing was peripheral blood. This receptor was identified in a human donor in a cohort sampled during active COVID-19.

The CDR3 nucleotides are TGTGCCAGCAGCAAAAGGACAGGCAACCTCTACGAGCAGTACTTC. Its protein is CASSKRTGNLYEQYF. This rearrangement joins TRBV21-1 to TRBJ2-7; TRBD1 is taken as the D call from the table, unchecked against the DNA. TRBV21-1 is given as a pseudogene. CDR3 length equals 15 residues.